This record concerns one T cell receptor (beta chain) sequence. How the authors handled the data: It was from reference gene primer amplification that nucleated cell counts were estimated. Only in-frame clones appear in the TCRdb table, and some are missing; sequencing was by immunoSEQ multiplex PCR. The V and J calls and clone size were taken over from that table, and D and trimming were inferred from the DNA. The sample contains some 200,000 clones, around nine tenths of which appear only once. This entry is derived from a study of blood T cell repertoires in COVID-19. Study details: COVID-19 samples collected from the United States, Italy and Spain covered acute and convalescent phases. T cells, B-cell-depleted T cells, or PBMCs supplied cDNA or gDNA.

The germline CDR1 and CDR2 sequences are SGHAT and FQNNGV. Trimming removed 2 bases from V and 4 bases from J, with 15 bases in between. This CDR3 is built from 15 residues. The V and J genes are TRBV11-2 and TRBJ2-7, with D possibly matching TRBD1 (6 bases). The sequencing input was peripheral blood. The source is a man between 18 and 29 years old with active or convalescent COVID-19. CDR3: CASSLWAGVEYEQYF. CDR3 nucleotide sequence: TGTGCCAGCAGCTTATGGGCAGGGGTTGAGTACGAGCAGTACTTC.